The 13 T cell receptor beta chains in this list originate from one sample, sequenced in a study of blood T cell repertoires in COVID-19. Assay used: immunoSEQ multiplex PCR; TCRdb lists only in-frame clones, some missing. The sample has about 29,000 clones, roughly 84% seen once. The sequencing input was peripheral blood. Receptors originate from a man of 80 years or more with active COVID-19.

The V call is TRBV6-5, the J call TRBJ2-1; 9 bases agree with TRBD2. The germline CDR1 and CDR2 sequences are MNHEY and SVGAGI. The ends lost 8 bases at V and 4 bases at J; junction bases unmatched: 3. The CDR3 sequence is 13 residues long. The CDR3 region has the DNA TGTGCCAGCGGACTAGCGTCGTACAATGAGCAGTTCTTC. It codes for CASGLASYNEQFF.

The chain employs TRBV18 and TRBJ2-1; TRBD1 matches at 7 bases. Trimming cost V 5 bases and J 2 bases; bases outside gene matches: 12. The CDR3 consists of 17 residues. CDR1 and CDR2 from the germline V gene are KGHSH and LQKENI. CDR3 coding DNA: TGTGCCAGCTCATCTTCGACAGGGATGAGCACCTACAATGAGCAGTTCTTC. Translated, it gives CASSSSTGMSTYNEQFF.

The rearrangement uses TRBV7-8 and TRBJ2-7; 8 nucleotides match TRBD2. The V and J ends lost 3 bases and 2 bases, in that order; junction bases with no gene match: 12. Germline CDR1 SGHVS, CDR2 FQNEAQ. This CDR3 has 17 amino acids. CDR3 sequence reads: CASSFRRISGDTYEQYF. In DNA form, the CDR3 reads TGTGCCAGCAGCTTCCGCCGCATTAGCGGGGACACCTACGAGCAGTACTTC. Together with reference TRBV7-8 and TRBJ2-7, the CDR3 gives the full variable domain: GAGVSQSPRYKVAKRGQDVALRCDPISGHVSLFWYQQALGQGPEFLTYFQNEAQLDKSGLPSDRFFAERPEGSVSTLKIQRTQQEDSAVYLCASSFRRISGDTYEQYFGPGTRLTVT.

The chain combines TRBV27 with TRBJ1-2; no clear D gene. Trimming shortened V by 6 bases and J by 7 bases, and 15 bases separated the two germline ends. The CDR3 consists of 13 residues. Germline lookup yields CDR1 MNHEY and CDR2 SMNVEV (reference sequence). This chain's CDR3 is CASSSRSGVGYTF. In DNA form, the CDR3 reads TGTGCCAGCAGCTCACGGTCCGGGGTTGGCTACACCTTC.

Here the CDR3 reads CASSVSHRGNTEAFF. CDR3 bases: TGTGCCAGCAGCGTATCGCACAGGGGAAACACTGAAGCTTTCTTT. The V call is TRBV9, the J call TRBJ1-1; 7 positions agree with TRBD1. CDR1 SGDLS and CDR2 YYNGEE come from the germline V gene. The CDR3 loop spans 15 amino acids. V gave up 1 base and J gave up 2 bases; unmatched junction bases: 5.

This chain connects TRBV7-2 to TRBJ2-5; 7 bases fit TRBD2. CDR3 length: 18 amino acids. Germline CDR1 SGHTA, CDR2 FQGNSA. With 5 bases clipped from V and 3 bases from J, the junction kept 18 bases outside the gene matches. This CDR3 reads CASSPRVYYSGPEETQYF. The CDR3 coding sequence is TGTGCCAGCAGCCCACGGGTATATTATAGCGGGCCCGAAGAGACCCAGTACTTC.

This sequence joins TRBV6-1 and TRBJ1-4; possible D gene TRBD1, 6 bases. Germline values: CDR1 MNHNS, CDR2 SASEGT. Trimming took 2 bases from V and 8 from J, leaving 15 bases between them. This CDR3 spans 15 amino acids. The DNA for the CDR3 is TGTGCCAGCAGTGAAACCGGGACATTGGGCGAAAAACTGTTTTTT. Its translation: CASSETGTLGEKLFF.

The rearrangement links TRBV3-1 (or the pseudogene TRBV3-2) to TRBJ1-2; possible D gene TRBD1, 6 bases. The CDR3 has 16 residues. Germline V gives CDR1 LGHDT, CDR2 YNNKEL (reference sequence). Trimming removed 1 base at V and 4 bases at J, with 16 bases between. Here the CDR3 reads CASSQAGGGGSYGYTF. The CDR3 DNA is TGTGCCAGCAGCCAAGCTGGAGGGGGGGGCAGCTATGGCTACACCTTC.

V gene TRBV18 combines with J gene TRBJ2-7; possible D gene TRBD2, 5 bases. The ends were cut back, 3 bases at V and 5 bases at J, with 14 bases in the middle. The CDR3 is 14 amino acids. Germline values: CDR1 KGHSH, CDR2 LQKENI. This CDR3 reads CASSPYEGRNEQYF. The CDR3 region has the DNA TGTGCCAGCTCACCTTACGAGGGTAGGAACGAGCAGTACTTC.

The genes are TRBV11-2 and TRBJ2-5, with D possibly TRBD2 on 5 matching bases. Trimming removed 1 base from V and 3 bases from J, with 6 bases in between. Germline V lookup: CDR1 SGHAT, CDR2 FQNNGV. The CDR3 is made up of 13 amino acids. The DNA for the CDR3 is TGTGCCAGCAGCTTAGGAGGGAAAGAGACCCAGTACTTC. Amino acid sequence: CASSLGGKETQYF.

The V and J genes are TRBV5-1 and TRBJ2-1, with D possibly TRBD1 on 5 matching bases. Germline assignment: CDR1 SGHRS and CDR2 YFSETQ. Between the trimmed V and J ends, which lost 0 bases and 5 bases, there was a span of 9 bases. CDR3 length: 14 amino acids. In DNA, the CDR3 is TGCGCCAGCAGCTTGGGATCCAGGGACAATGAGCAGTTCTTC. Encoded protein: CASSLGSRDNEQFF.

V usage is TRBV12-5 and J usage is TRBJ2-7; possible D gene TRBD2, 5 bases. Trimming stripped 6 bases from V and 0 bases from J, with 18 bases between. The CDR3 spans 16 residues. Germline V gene data show CDR1 as LGHNT and CDR2 as FRNRAP. The CDR3 nucleotides are TGTGCTAGTGGCCGGGATCCCATCTATCACTCCTACGAGCAGTACTTC. Its translation: CASGRDPIYHSYEQYF. The full variable domain, rest sourced from reference TRBV12-5 and TRBJ2-7, is DARVTQTPRHKVTEMGQEVTMRCQPILGHNTVFWYRQTMMQGLELLAYFRNRAPLDDSGMPKDRFSAEMPDATLATLKIQPSEPRDSAVYFCASGRDPIYHSYEQYFGPGTRLTVT.

The chain links TRBV11-1 to TRBJ2-1; tentatively, D is TRBD2 (6 bases). From germline, CDR1 is SGHAT and CDR2 FQDESV (reference sequence). The ends were cut back, 0 bases at V and 9 bases at J, with 9 bases in the middle. This CDR3 has 13 residues. For the CDR3, the DNA is TGTGCCAGCAGCTTAGCATGGGGAGGTGAGCAGTTCTTC. Protein: CASSLAWGGEQFF.